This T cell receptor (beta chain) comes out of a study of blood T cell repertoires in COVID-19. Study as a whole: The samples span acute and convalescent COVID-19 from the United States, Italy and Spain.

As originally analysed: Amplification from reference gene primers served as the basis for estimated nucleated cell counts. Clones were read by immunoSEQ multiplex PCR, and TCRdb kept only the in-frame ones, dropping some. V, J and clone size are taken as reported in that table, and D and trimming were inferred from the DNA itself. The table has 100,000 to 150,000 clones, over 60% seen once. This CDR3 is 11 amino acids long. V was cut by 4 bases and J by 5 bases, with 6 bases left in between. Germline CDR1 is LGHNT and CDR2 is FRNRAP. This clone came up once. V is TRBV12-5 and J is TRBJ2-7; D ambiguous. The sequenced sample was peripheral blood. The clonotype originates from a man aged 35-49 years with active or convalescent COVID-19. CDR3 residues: CASGSRDEQYF. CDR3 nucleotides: TGTGCTAGTGGTTCCCGTGACGAGCAGTACTTC.